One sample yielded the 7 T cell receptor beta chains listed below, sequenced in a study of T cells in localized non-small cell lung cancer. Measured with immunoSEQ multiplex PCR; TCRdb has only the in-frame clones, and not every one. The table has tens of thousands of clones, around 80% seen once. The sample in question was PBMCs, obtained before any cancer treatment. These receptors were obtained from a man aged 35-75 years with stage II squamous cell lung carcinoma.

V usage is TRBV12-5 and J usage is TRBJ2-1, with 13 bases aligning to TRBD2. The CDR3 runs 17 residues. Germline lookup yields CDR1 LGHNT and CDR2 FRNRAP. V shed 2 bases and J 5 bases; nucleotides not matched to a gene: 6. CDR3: CASGLSGLAGVHNEQFF. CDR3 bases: TGTGCTAGTGGTTTGTCAGGACTAGCGGGAGTCCACAATGAGCAGTTCTTC.

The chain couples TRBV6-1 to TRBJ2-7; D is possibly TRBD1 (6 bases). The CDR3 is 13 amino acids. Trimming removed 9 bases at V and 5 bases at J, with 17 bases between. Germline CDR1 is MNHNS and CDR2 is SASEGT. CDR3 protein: CASHFQGWDEQYF. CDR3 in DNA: TGTGCCAGTCACTTCCAGGGGTGGGACGAGCAGTACTTC.

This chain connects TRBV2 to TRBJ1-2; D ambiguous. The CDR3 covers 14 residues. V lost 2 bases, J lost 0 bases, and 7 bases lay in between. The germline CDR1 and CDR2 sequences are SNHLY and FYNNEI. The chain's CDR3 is CASSENQANYGYTF. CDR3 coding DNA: TGTGCCAGCAGTGAAAACCAGGCTAACTATGGCTACACCTTC. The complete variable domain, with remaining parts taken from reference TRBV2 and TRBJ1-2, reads EPEVTQTPSHQVTQMGQEVILRCVPISNHLYFYWYRQILGQKVEFLVSFYNNEISEKSEIFDDQFSVERPDGSNFTLKIRSTKLEDSAMYFCASSENQANYGYTFGSGTRLTVV.

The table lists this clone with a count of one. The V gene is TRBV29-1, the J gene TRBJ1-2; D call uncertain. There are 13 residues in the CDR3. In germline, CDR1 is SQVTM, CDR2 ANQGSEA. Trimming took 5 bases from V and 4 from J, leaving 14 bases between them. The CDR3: CSVSPSAFYGYTF. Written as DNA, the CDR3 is TGCAGCGTTAGCCCCTCGGCTTTCTATGGCTACACCTTC.

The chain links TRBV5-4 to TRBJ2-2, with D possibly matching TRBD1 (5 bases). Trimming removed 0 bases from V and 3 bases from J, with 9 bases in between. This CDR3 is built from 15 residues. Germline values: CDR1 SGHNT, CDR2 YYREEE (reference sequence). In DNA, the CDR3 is TGTGCCAGCAGCTTGGGGGGCCGCGACACCGGGGAGCTGTTTTTT. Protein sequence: CASSLGGRDTGELFF.

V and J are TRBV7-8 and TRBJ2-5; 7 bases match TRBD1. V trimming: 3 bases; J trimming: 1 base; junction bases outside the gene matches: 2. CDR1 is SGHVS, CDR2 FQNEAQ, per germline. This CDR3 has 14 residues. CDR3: CASSLGTVQETQYF. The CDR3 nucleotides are TGTGCCAGCAGCTTGGGGACAGTCCAAGAGACCCAGTACTTC.

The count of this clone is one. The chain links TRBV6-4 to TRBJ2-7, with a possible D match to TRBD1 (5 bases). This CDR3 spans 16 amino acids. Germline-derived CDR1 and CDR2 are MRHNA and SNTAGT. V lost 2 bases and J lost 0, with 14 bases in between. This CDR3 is CASSDNIPGPSYEQYF. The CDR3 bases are TGTGCCAGCAGTGACAATATTCCAGGGCCCTCCTACGAGCAGTACTTC.